The present TCR beta chain was sequenced within a study of T cell responses to AZD1222 COVID-19 vaccine. Study-level results: Vaccine-associated CD4 TCRs spanned spike, dominant at 160-218 and 743-854. Recipients of two AZD1222 doses showed rising Spike-specific TCR breadth and depth.

Trimming removed 8 bases at V and 3 bases at J, with 8 bases between. This CDR3 has 11 residues. Per the germline V gene, CDR1 is WSHSY and CDR2 is SAAADI. This clone was counted a single time. The antigen remains undetermined. Generated by immunoSEQ multiplex PCR, the TCRdb table keeps only in-frame clones and is missing some. The sample yields 120,000 or so clones, over 70% seen once. Sequencing was performed on peripheral blood, taken on day 0 of AZD1222 vaccination. The TCR was taken from an adult in good health. V usage is TRBV10-2 and J usage is TRBJ2-7; no definite D call. The CDR3 DNA sequence: TGCGCCAGCTTGGGCGGCTACGAGCAGTACTTC. Its translation: CASLGGYEQYF.